The clone carrying this T cell receptor beta chain was detected many times. Its antigen is unknown. Individual cDNA molecules received unique molecular identifiers during library preparation. TCRdb used MiXCR to reprocess the 5' RACE reads, holding one entry per CDR3 protein. The sample contains 80,000 to 95,000 distinct CDR3 sequences, more than 9% of which appear only once. This specimen belongs to a study of early T cells in non-severe SARS-CoV-2 infection. General observations from the study: Sequences matched to VDJdb favored anti-spike CD8 responses, while private and CD4 specificities were missed.

The CDR3 has 15 residues. Germline CDR1 LGHNA, CDR2 YNFKEQ. Trimming cost V 0 bases and J 5 bases, with 10 bases left between them. The chain uses TRBV4-2 and TRBJ2-2; D not resolved. Material: whole blood. This clonotype originated in an adult who was a healthcare worker with PCR-confirmed SARS-CoV-2 infection or an uninfected control (not recorded which). The CDR3 DNA reads as TGTGCCAGCAGCCAAGATGAAATCGCAACCGGGGAGCTGTTTTTT. It specifies CASSQDEIATGELFF.